The 10 T cell receptor beta chains presented below share a single source sample, sequenced in a study of cytomegalovirus exposure and HLA in healthy donors. The PCR made use of 60 Vbeta and 13 Jbeta primers. Data came from immunoSEQ multiplex PCR; TCRdb stores just in-frame clones and leaves some out. This sample has 150,000 to 200,000 clones; approximately 86% occur once, and the top ten carry under 2.5%. Material for sequencing was PBMCs. All receptors derive from a woman younger than 35 in good health and CMV-seronegative.

This clone was recorded only once. The chain has TRBV19 and TRBJ2-2; weak D call: TRBD1 (6 bases). The CDR3 consists of 17 residues. The germline V and J ends were trimmed by 1 base and 0 bases, with 12 bases remaining between them. CDR1 and CDR2 from the germline V gene are LNHDA and SQIVND (reference sequence). The CDR3 here is CASSIVPGQSNTGELFF. CDR3 sequence (DNA): TGTGCCAGTAGTATAGTACCGGGACAATCGAACACCGGGGAGCTGTTTTTT.

The chain links TRBV9 to TRBJ2-3; the match to TRBD2 covers 9 bases. The CDR3 covers 15 residues. Germline CDR1 is SGDLS and CDR2 is YYNGEE. Unmatched junction bases numbered 7, after V lost 4 bases and J lost 4 bases. The CDR3 protein is CASSPRASGADTQYF. The CDR3 nucleotides read TGTGCCAGCAGCCCCCGGGCTAGCGGGGCAGATACGCAGTATTTT.

This clone showed up just a few times. The rearrangement links TRBV10-3 to TRBJ2-7, with 7 bases that match TRBD1. V lost 7 bases and J lost 0; bases outside the gene matches: 6. Germline loops: CDR1 ENHRY, CDR2 SYGVKD. CDR3 length: 14 amino acids. The DNA of the CDR3 is TGTGCCATCATGAAGGGGGCAGGCTCCTACGAGCAGTACTTC. It encodes CAIMKGAGSYEQYF.

This chain links TRBV6-6 with TRBJ1-2; 7 positions match TRBD1. Germline V gene lookup returns CDR1 MNHNY and CDR2 SVGAGI (reference sequence). This CDR3 comprises 13 residues. Trimming removed 3 bases from V and 6 bases from J; junction bases left unmatched: 4. CDR3 nucleotides: TGTGCCAGCAGTTATGTGGGGACAGATGGCTACACCTTC. Its translation is CASSYVGTDGYTF.

The chain combines TRBV5-1 with TRBJ2-3, with TRBD1 identical over 7 bases. The length of the CDR3 is 15 residues. CDR1 and CDR2 (germline): SGHRS, YFSETQ. The V segment lost 4 bases and the J segment 2 bases; nucleotides outside the gene matches: 7. The CDR3 here is CASSPTGEVTDTQYF. The CDR3 coding sequence is TGCGCCAGCAGCCCCACAGGGGAAGTCACAGATACGCAGTATTTT.

This sequence joins TRBV29-1 and TRBJ1-2, with 8 bases identical to TRBD1. Germline CDR1 is SQVTM and CDR2 is ANQGSEA. V lost 7 bases, J lost 2 bases, and 3 bases stayed unmatched. CDR3 length equals 12 residues. CDR3 sequence reads: CSADRENYGYTF. CDR3 sequence (DNA): TGCAGCGCGGACAGGGAAAACTATGGCTACACCTTC.

This clone was observed once. The rearrangement joins TRBV5-1 to TRBJ1-6; D remains ambiguous. Trimming cost V 0 bases and J 7 bases, with 11 bases left between them. The CDR3 runs 15 residues. The germline CDR1 and CDR2 sequences are SGHRS and YFSETQ. As DNA, the CDR3 is TGCGCCAGCAGCTTGGCCGTCGTGGGCAATTCACCCCTCCACTTT. Translating gives CASSLAVVGNSPLHF.

In its sample, this clone was seen once. V usage is TRBV5-1 and J usage is TRBJ2-5; the match to TRBD2 covers 10 bases. Germline-derived CDR1 and CDR2 are SGHRS and YFSETQ. The CDR3 is 16 residues long. Germline trimming cut 1 base from V and 4 bases from J; bases unmatched to any gene: 7. The CDR3 DNA follows: TGCGCCAGCAGCTTGTTCACTAGCGGGATGGGAGAGACCCAGTACTTC. The encoded protein is CASSLFTSGMGETQYF. The variable domain in full, completed from reference TRBV5-1 and TRBJ2-5, reads KAGVTQTPRYLIKTRGQQVTLSCSPISGHRSVSWYQQTPGQGLQFLFEYFSETQRNKGNFPGRFSGRQFSNSRSEMNVSTLELGDSALYLCASSLFTSGMGETQYFGPGTRLLVL.

The chain is built from TRBV6-5 and TRBJ1-1; 11 bases line up with TRBD1. V lost 6 bases to trimming and J lost 1 base; unmatched junction nucleotides: 1. The CDR3 consists of 14 residues. CDR1 is MNHEY and CDR2 is SVGAGI in the germline V gene. CDR3 DNA sequence: TGTGCCAGCAGGGGACAGGGGGAGAACACTGAAGCTTTCTTT. This translates into CASRGQGENTEAFF.

This clone was detected a few times. J is TRBJ2-1 and V is TRBV6-6; perhaps TRBD2 as D (6 bases). This CDR3 spans 15 amino acids. Germline loops: CDR1 MNHNY, CDR2 SVGAGI (reference sequence). V was cut by 10 bases and J by 5 bases, with 21 bases left in between. The CDR3 loop reads CAILPGLAPNNEQFF. The DNA of the CDR3 is TGTGCCATCCTACCGGGACTTGCCCCTAACAATGAGCAGTTCTTC.